This T cell receptor beta chain stems from a study of T cell responses to AZD1222 COVID-19 vaccine. J gave up 6 bases and V 2 bases, and 10 bases lay outside the gene matches. The CDR3 has 18 residues. Germline CDR1 SGHTA, CDR2 FQGNSA. The protocol was immunoSEQ multiplex PCR, while the TCRdb copy is restricted to in-frame clones and leaves out a portion. The table records 150,000 to 200,000 clones, approximately 95% of them present only once. The specimen was peripheral blood, collected on day 0 of AZD1222 vaccination. This TCR was recovered from an adult in good health. The V call is TRBV7-2, the J call TRBJ2-1; TRBD2 matches at 13 bases. The CDR3 loop reads CASSLRFVRLAGGNEQFF. For the CDR3, the DNA is TGTGCCAGCAGCTTACGGTTTGTACGACTAGCGGGAGGCAATGAGCAGTTCTTC. The full variable domain, completed using reference TRBV7-2 and TRBJ2-1, is GAGVSQSPSNKVTEKGKDVELRCDPISGHTALYWYRQSLGQGLEFLIYFQGNSAPDKSGLPSDRFSAERTGGSVSTLTIQRTQQEDSAVYLCASSLRFVRLAGGNEQFFGPGTRLTVL.